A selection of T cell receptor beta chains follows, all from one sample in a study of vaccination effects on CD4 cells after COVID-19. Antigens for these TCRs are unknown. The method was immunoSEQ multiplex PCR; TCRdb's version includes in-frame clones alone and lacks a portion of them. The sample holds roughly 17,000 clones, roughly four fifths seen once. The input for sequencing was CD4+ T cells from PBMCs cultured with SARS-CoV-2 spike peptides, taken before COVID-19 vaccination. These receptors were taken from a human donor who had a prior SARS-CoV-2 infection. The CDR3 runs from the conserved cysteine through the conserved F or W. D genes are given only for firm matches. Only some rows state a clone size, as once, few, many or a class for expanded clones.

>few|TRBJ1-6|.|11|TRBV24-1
CATNVRSPLHF
TGTGCCACCAATGTAAGGTCACCCCTCCACTTT
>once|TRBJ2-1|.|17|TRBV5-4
CASSLAGSRGSYNEQFF
TGTGCCAGCAGCTTGGCCGGGTCCAGGGGTTCCTACAATGAGCAGTTCTTC
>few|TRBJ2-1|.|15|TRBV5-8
CASSHGESSYNEQFF
TGTGCCAGCAGCCACGGGGAGAGCTCCTACAATGAGCAGTTCTTC
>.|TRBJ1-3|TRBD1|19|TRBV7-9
CASSTRRDRGRERANTIYF
TGTGCCAGCAGTACACGCCGGGACAGGGGACGTGAGAGGGCAAACACCATATATTTT
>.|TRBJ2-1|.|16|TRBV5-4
CASSLETEPSYNEQFF
TGTGCCAGCAGCTTGGAAACAGAGCCCTCCTACAATGAGCAGTTCTTC
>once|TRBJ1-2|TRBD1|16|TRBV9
CASSHGTGGASYGYTF
TGTGCCAGCAGCCATGGGACAGGGGGCGCTTCCTATGGCTACACCTTC
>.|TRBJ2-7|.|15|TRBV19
CASSSLDTRSYEQYF
TGTGCCAGTAGTAGTCTGGACACACGCTCCTACGAGCAGTACTTC
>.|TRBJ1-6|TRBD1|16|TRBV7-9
CASSLQGASYNSPLHF
TGTGCCAGCAGCTTACAGGGGGCCTCCTATAATTCACCCCTCCACTTT
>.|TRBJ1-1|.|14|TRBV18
CASSPQSLNTEAFF
TGTGCCAGCTCACCACAGTCCCTGAACACTGAAGCTTTCTTT
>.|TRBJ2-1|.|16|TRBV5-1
CASSLTWTGSYNEQFF
TGCGCCAGCAGCCTGACTTGGACGGGCTCCTACAATGAGCAGTTCTTC
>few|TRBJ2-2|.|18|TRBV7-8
CASSFPTRGTLNTGELFF
TGTGCCAGCAGCTTCCCAACCCGAGGGACACTGAACACCGGGGAGCTGTTTTTT
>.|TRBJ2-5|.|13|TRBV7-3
CASSPGFQETQYF
TGTGCCAGCAGCCCCGGGTTCCAAGAGACCCAGTACTTC
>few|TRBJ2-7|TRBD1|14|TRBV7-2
CASRPPGQGREQYF
TGTGCCAGCAGGCCCCCGGGACAGGGTCGCGAGCAGTACTTC
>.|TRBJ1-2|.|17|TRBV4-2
CASRPFGRAATNYGYTF
TGTGCCAGCAGACCCTTCGGCCGGGCTGCCACTAACTATGGCTACACCTTC
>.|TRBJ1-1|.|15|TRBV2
CASSSQAPWNTEAFF
TGTGCCAGCAGTTCTCAGGCCCCCTGGAACACTGAAGCTTTCTTT
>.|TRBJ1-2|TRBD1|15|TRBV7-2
CASSLGSGGDYGYTF
TGTGCCAGCAGCTTAGGGTCAGGGGGGGACTATGGCTACACCTTC
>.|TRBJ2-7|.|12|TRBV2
CASSEADYEQYF
TGTGCCAGCAGTGAGGCCGACTACGAGCAGTACTTC
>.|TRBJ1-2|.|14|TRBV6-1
CASSEEYRVGGYTF
TGTGCCAGCAGTGAGGAATACAGGGTCGGGGGCTACACCTTC
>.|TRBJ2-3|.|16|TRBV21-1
CASSQLGGTSGDTQYF
TGTGCCAGCAGCCAACTCGGGGGGACCTCAGGGGATACGCAGTATTTT
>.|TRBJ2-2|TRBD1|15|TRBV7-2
CASSPGGSYTGELFF
TGTGCCAGCAGCCCAGGGGGTTCTTACACCGGGGAGCTGTTTTTT